The TCR beta chain described here comes from a study of blood T cell repertoires in COVID-19. Overall study: Sources were T cells, B-cell-depleted T cells, or PBMCs; the material itself was cDNA or gDNA.

Only in-frame clones appear in the TCRdb table, and some are missing; sequencing was by immunoSEQ multiplex PCR. This repertoire shows more than 85,000 clones, about 80% found once; its top ten account for 4% to 5%. This CDR3 is 16 amino acids long. Germline V gives CDR1 MNHEY, CDR2 SMNVEV (reference sequence). V gave up 3 bases and J gave up 3 bases, with 12 bases separating them. The receptor comes from a woman between 50 and 59 years old with acute or convalescent COVID-19. V and J are TRBV27 and TRBJ1-6; possible D gene TRBD1, 5 bases. Sequenced input: peripheral blood. CDR3 coding DNA: TGTGCCAGCAGTTTGGAAGGACAAGTCTATAATTCACCCCTCCACTTT. Translation gives CASSLEGQVYNSPLHF.